These 32 T cell receptor beta chains originate from one sample sequenced in a study of vaccination and CD4 T cells after COVID-19. These receptors' antigens are unknown. Scientists ran DNA taken from cultured CD4+ T cells through the Oncomine TCR Beta short-read assay for sequencing. TCRdb ran MiXCR on the PCR reads and lists one entry per CDR3 protein. The sample has about 18,000 distinct CDR3 sequences; roughly 51% are singletons. The treatment here: approximately nine-day PBMC culture with coronavirus spike peptide pools or control peptides (ViraFEST assay). The sequenced sample was CD4+ T cells from blood, cultured in vitro. The source is a human donor who had recovered from COVID-19.

This chain uses TRBV20-1 with TRBJ2-7, with a possible D match to TRBD2 (6 bases). CDR1 and CDR2 (germline): DFQATT, SNEGSKA (reference sequence). Trimming stripped 0 bases from V and 3 bases from J, with 15 bases between. The CDR3 covers 15 residues. The CDR3 loop reads CSARDPLANVYEQYF. CDR3 nucleotide sequence: TGCAGTGCTAGAGATCCCCTAGCGAACGTCTACGAGCAGTACTTC.

The chain is built from TRBV4-1 and TRBJ2-7; tentatively, D is TRBD1 (6 bases). CDR1 is MGHRA, CDR2 YSYEKL, per germline. Trimming took off 5 bases at V and 9 bases at J, with 17 bases between the two ends. The CDR3 length is 13 residues. CDR3: CASSTPGTRRQYF. The CDR3 region has the DNA TGCGCCAGCAGCACCCCCGGGACACGAAGGCAGTACTTC.

This rearrangement joins TRBV5-4 to TRBJ2-5; 8 bases map to TRBD2. The CDR3 has 16 residues. Germline CDR1 reads SGHNT; CDR2 reads YYREEE (reference sequence). V lost 5 bases, J lost 5 bases, and 14 bases stayed unmatched. CDR3 residues: CASRFRSGSGMETQYF. The CDR3 region has the DNA TGTGCCAGCAGGTTTCGGAGCGGGAGTGGGATGGAGACCCAGTACTTC.

The V gene is TRBV2, the J gene TRBJ2-2; D unresolved. CDR1 is SNHLY and CDR2 is FYNNEI in the germline V gene. The CDR3 totals 13 residues. The ends were cut back, 2 bases at V and 5 bases at J, with 6 bases in the middle. CDR3 sequence reads: CASSETETGELFF. The CDR3 DNA sequence: TGTGCCAGCAGTGAAACGGAAACCGGGGAGCTGTTTTTT.

The V and J genes are TRBV12-3 or TRBV12-4 and TRBJ1-4; 11 positions match TRBD1. V dropped 3 bases and J dropped 7; count of bases not matched to a gene: 1. The CDR3 has 14 residues. In nucleotides, the CDR3 is TGTGCCAGCAGTTTTGGGACAGGGGGTGAAAAACTGTTTTTT. Residues: CASSFGTGGEKLFF.

The CDR3 protein is CASSLAGVGADTQYF. The DNA for the CDR3 is TGTGCCAGCAGCTTAGCGGGAGTGGGCGCAGATACGCAGTATTTT. This chain uses TRBV2 with TRBJ2-3, with 9 bases that match TRBD2. The CDR3 length is 15 residues. V gave up 6 bases and J gave up 4 bases; unmatched junction bases: 8. Germline V gives CDR1 SNHLY, CDR2 FYNNEI.

This clonotype was counted a few times. This chain uses TRBV5-6 with TRBJ1-5, with 7 bases fitting TRBD1. The CDR3 length is 15 residues. The trim removed 4 bases at V and 6 bases at J, leaving 10 bases unmatched. Germline values: CDR1 SGHDT, CDR2 YYEEEE. The CDR3 here is CASSLGTDWAQPQHF. CDR3 DNA: TGTGCCAGCAGCCTTGGGACAGACTGGGCTCAGCCCCAGCATTTT. The full variable domain, in which reference TRBV5-6 and TRBJ1-5 provide the parts outside the CDR3, is DAGVTQSPTHLIKTRGQQVTLRCSPKSGHDTVSWYQQALGQGPQFIFQYYEEEERQRGNFPDRFSGHQFPNYSSELNVNALLLGDSALYLCASSLGTDWAQPQHFGDGTRLSIL.

Details on this clonotype: A junction end diverges from the germline sequence, so it may reflect a read error. The chain recombines TRBV6-1 with TRBJ2-2, with TRBD1 as a possible D gene (5 bases). Germline V gives CDR1 MNHNS, CDR2 SASEGT. The CDR3 consists of 13 residues. CDR3 nucleotide sequence: TGTGCCTGCAGGGCACTTAGAGCCGGGGAGCTGTTTTTT. It is translated as CACRALRAGELFF.

This chain connects TRBV20-1 to TRBJ1-2; D ambiguous. Germline lookup yields CDR1 DFQATT and CDR2 SNEGSKA (reference sequence). The CDR3 has 13 residues. Between the trimmed V and J ends, which lost 3 bases and 0 bases, there was a span of 8 bases. In nucleotides, the CDR3 is TGCAGTGCTAGTGTCCAGACTAACTATGGCTACACCTTC. Protein product: CSASVQTNYGYTF.

The chain joins TRBV7-3 to TRBJ1-2, with 7 bases fitting TRBD1. Germline CDR1 is SGHTA and CDR2 is FQGTGA. V dropped 5 bases and J dropped 14; count of bases not matched to a gene: 14. The CDR3 has 13 amino acids. The CDR3 coding sequence is TGTGCCAGCAGCCCTCGGCAGGGGGTTAAGTTGACCTTC. Its translation: CASSPRQGVKLTF. Full variable domain (missing parts from reference TRBV7-3 and TRBJ1-2): GAGVSQTPSNKVTEKGKYVELRCDPISGHTALYWYRQSLGQGPEFLIYFQGTGAADDSGLPNDRFFAVRPEGSVSTLKIQRTERGDSAVYLCASSPRQGVKLTFGSGTRLTVV.

A few counts support this clonotype. This chain joins TRBV6-5 and TRBJ2-6, with D perhaps TRBD2 (5 bases). Trimming removed 2 bases from V and 0 bases from J, with 8 bases in between. This CDR3 region has 16 residues. CDR1 is MNHEY, CDR2 SVGAGI, per germline. CDR3 DNA: TGTGCCAGCAGTTACGAGGGCAGCTCTGGGGCCAACGTCCTGACTTTC. Amino acid sequence: CASSYEGSSGANVLTF.

This rearrangement joins TRBV7-9 to TRBJ2-5; 10 bases fit TRBD2. The CDR3 spans 14 residues. J was trimmed by 4 bases and V by 5 bases; bases with no gene match: 4. Germline loops: CDR1 SEHNR, CDR2 FQNEAQ (reference sequence). DNA of the CDR3: TGTGCCAGCAGCGGAAGCGGGAGGGGAGAGACCCAGTACTTC. Translating gives CASSGSGRGETQYF.

The chain links TRBV28 to TRBJ1-5; D is unresolved. This CDR3 region has 14 residues. Trimming cost V 3 bases and J 2 bases, with 8 bases left between them. The germline gives CDR1 MDHEN, CDR2 SYDVKM. CDR3 region: CASSLIQGNQPQHF. The DNA of the CDR3 is TGTGCCAGCAGTTTGATCCAGGGCAATCAGCCCCAGCATTTT.

This clonotype was observed a handful of times. Here the CDR3 reads CASSSILLTGGEDYGYTF. DNA of the CDR3: TGTGCCAGCAGTTCGATCCTGCTTACAGGGGGTGAGGACTATGGCTACACCTTC. The chain couples TRBV27 to TRBJ1-2; TRBD1 matches at 8 bases. V dropped 4 bases and J dropped 3; count of bases not matched to a gene: 16. This CDR3 has 18 amino acids. Germline loops: CDR1 MNHEY, CDR2 SMNVEV (reference sequence).

The chain links TRBV7-2 to TRBJ2-5; tentatively, D is TRBD1 or TRBD2 (5 bases each). V was shortened by 6 bases and J by 3 bases, with 14 bases between the two germline ends. CDR3 length: 14 amino acids. The germline V gene encodes CDR1 SGHTA and CDR2 FQGNSA. CDR3 in amino acids: CASSMEWGKETQYF. The CDR3 DNA sequence: TGTGCCAGCAGTATGGAGTGGGGGAAAGAGACCCAGTACTTC.

This chain uses TRBV7-2 with TRBJ1-4; TRBD1 might be the D (5 bases). Looked up from germline, CDR1 is SGHTA and CDR2 is FQGNSA. The CDR3 covers 15 residues. V lost 2 bases to trimming and J lost 4 bases, with 11 bases between them. The CDR3 DNA reads as TGTGCCAGCAGCTTACAGGGACTGCTTAATGAAAAACTGTTTTTT. Amino acid sequence: CASSLQGLLNEKLFF. The full variable domain, its missing parts supplied by reference TRBV7-2 and TRBJ1-4, is GAGVSQSPSNKVTEKGKDVELRCDPISGHTALYWYRQSLGQGLEFLIYFQGNSAPDKSGLPSDRFSAERTGGSVSTLTIQRTQQEDSAVYLCASSLQGLLNEKLFFGSGTQLSVL.

There are a few counts of this clonotype. The chain employs TRBV6-1 and TRBJ2-2; 8 nucleotides match TRBD1. After removal of 6 bases from V and 3 bases from J, the junction contained 6 bases not matched to a gene. The CDR3 sequence is 15 residues long. Germline loops: CDR1 MNHNS, CDR2 SASEGT. The CDR3 is CASRQQGGDTGELFF. CDR3 sequence (DNA): TGTGCCAGCAGACAACAGGGGGGAGACACCGGGGAGCTGTTTTTT.

The CDR3 loop reads CASSPTSPTGANSNQPQHF. CDR3 bases: TGTGCCAGCAGCCCCACGTCACCGACAGGGGCAAATAGCAATCAGCCCCAGCATTTT. The gene calls are TRBV7-8 and TRBJ1-5; 8 nucleotides align to TRBD1. The V segment lost 5 bases and the J segment 0 bases; nucleotides outside the gene matches: 15. The CDR3 runs 19 residues. CDR1 SGHVS and CDR2 FQNEAQ come from the germline V gene.

Only a few counts were recorded for this clonotype. The V and J genes are TRBV2 and TRBJ1-5, with TRBD1 matching over 8 bases. In germline, CDR1 is SNHLY, CDR2 FYNNEI. This CDR3 is 14 amino acids long. Unmatched junction bases numbered 7, after V lost 7 bases and J lost 5 bases. The CDR3 loop reads CASKTEDRDQPQHF. The CDR3 DNA reads TGTGCCAGCAAAACAGAGGACAGGGATCAGCCCCAGCATTTT.

This clonotype occurred a few times. The chain employs TRBV7-3 and TRBJ2-5, with 10 bases lining up with TRBD2. This CDR3 contains 13 residues. Germline V gene lookup returns CDR1 SGHTA and CDR2 FQGTGA. Trimming removed 4 bases from V and 4 bases from J; junction bases left unmatched: 0. The CDR3 reads CASSWTSGETQYF. The CDR3 nucleotides read TGTGCCAGCAGCTGGACTAGCGGAGAGACCCAGTACTTC. Based on the CDR3 plus reference TRBV7-3 and TRBJ2-5, the full variable domain is GAGVSQTPSNKVTEKGKYVELRCDPISGHTALYWYRQSLGQGPEFLIYFQGTGAADDSGLPNDRFFAVRPEGSVSTLKIQRTERGDSAVYLCASSWTSGETQYFGPGTRLLVL.

This clonotype came up a few times. The chain combines TRBV27 with TRBJ1-2; 7 bases fit TRBD1. Germline V gene sequence: CDR1 MNHEY, CDR2 SMNVEV (reference sequence). This CDR3 contains 16 residues. V shed 5 bases and J 5 bases; nucleotides not matched to a gene: 14. The CDR3 DNA follows: TGTGCCAGCAGTCGGGCACAGGGGCTGGGACGATATGGCTACACCTTC. The encoded protein is CASSRAQGLGRYGYTF.

This clonotype occurred a few times. The chain carries TRBV6-2 or TRBV6-3 and TRBJ1-5; maybe TRBD1 (6 bases). The CDR3 covers 15 residues. Germline V gene sequence: CDR1 MNHEY, CDR2 SVGEGT. With 2 bases removed from V and 3 bases from J, the gap between germline ends came to 11 bases. The CDR3 here is CASSYGQYLNQPQHF. The CDR3 DNA is TGTGCCAGCAGTTACGGACAGTACCTCAATCAGCCCCAGCATTTT.

The V gene is TRBV10-3, the J gene TRBJ2-5; unclear D gene. Trimming removed 6 bases at V and 1 base at J, with 6 bases between. CDR1 is ENHRY and CDR2 is SYGVKD in the germline V gene. There are 12 residues in the CDR3. As DNA, the CDR3 is TGTGCCATCAGCGACATCCAAGAGACCCAGTACTTC. It translates to CAISDIQETQYF.

The V gene is TRBV11-1, the J gene TRBJ2-7, with a possible D match to TRBD2 (5 bases). The CDR3 runs to 13 residues. Trimming left V 3 bases short and J 0 bases short, with 6 bases between. Germline V gene sequence: CDR1 SGHAT, CDR2 FQDESV (reference sequence). As DNA, the CDR3 is TGTGCCAGCAGCTTCGCGGGCTCCTACGAGCAGTACTTC. Translating it yields CASSFAGSYEQYF.

The chain has TRBV2 and TRBJ1-2, with D perhaps TRBD1 (6 bases). The CDR3 runs to 13 residues. The germline V and J ends were trimmed by 3 bases and 7 bases, with 12 bases remaining between them. CDR1 SNHLY and CDR2 FYNNEI come from the germline V gene. The CDR3 loop is CASSDRGVGGYTF. CDR3 in DNA: TGTGCCAGCAGTGACAGGGGCGTCGGTGGCTACACCTTC. Full variable domain (outside the CDR3, taken from reference TRBV2 and TRBJ1-2): EPEVTQTPSHQVTQMGQEVILRCVPISNHLYFYWYRQILGQKVEFLVSFYNNEISEKSEIFDDQFSVERPDGSNFTLKIRSTKLEDSAMYFCASSDRGVGGYTFGSGTRLTVV.

The chain carries TRBV5-4 and TRBJ1-1, with 10 bases fitting TRBD1. Germline V gene data show CDR1 as SGHNT and CDR2 as YYREEE (reference sequence). V dropped 4 bases and J dropped 4; count of bases not matched to a gene: 7. The CDR3 loop spans 15 amino acids. CDR3 DNA sequence: TGTGCCAGCAGCCCACGGGACAGGGGTAGCACTGAAGCTTTCTTT. The encoded protein is CASSPRDRGSTEAFF. Looking up the rest from reference TRBV5-4 and TRBJ1-1 gives the full variable domain: ETGVTQSPTHLIKTRGQQVTLRCSSQSGHNTVSWYQQALGQGPQFIFQYYREEENGRGNFPPRFSGLQFPNYSSELNVNALELDDSALYLCASSPRDRGSTEAFFGQGTRLTVV.

The chain employs TRBV7-3 and TRBJ2-6; maybe TRBD1 (5 bases). Germline V gives CDR1 SGHTA, CDR2 FQGTGA. The V end was cut by 4 bases, the J end by 3 bases, with 10 bases between. CDR3 length equals 15 residues. The CDR3 sequence: CASSSGSGGANVLTF. The DNA for the CDR3 is TGTGCCAGCAGCTCAGGGTCGGGTGGGGCCAACGTCCTGACTTTC.

The chain employs TRBV7-9 and TRBJ1-1; D gene ambiguous. V lost 6 bases and J lost 1, with 15 bases in between. The germline V gene has CDR1 SEHNR and CDR2 FQNEAQ (reference sequence). The CDR3 spans 15 residues. The CDR3 reads CASSDIFRQNTEAFF. Written as DNA, the CDR3 is TGTGCCAGCAGTGACATTTTCCGACAGAACACTGAAGCTTTCTTT.

The rearrangement links TRBV5-1 to TRBJ2-5; D not certain. This CDR3 is 13 amino acids long. Germline V CDR1 and CDR2: SGHRS, YFSETQ. V gave up 0 bases and J gave up 2 bases, with 5 bases separating them. This chain's CDR3 is CASSLEAQETQYF. CDR3 nucleotides: TGCGCCAGCAGCTTGGAAGCGCAAGAGACCCAGTACTTC.

The gene calls are TRBV7-8 and TRBJ2-2, with TRBD2 matching over 9 bases. After removal of 5 bases from V and 0 bases from J, the junction contained 13 bases not matched to a gene. The CDR3 is made up of 19 amino acids. Germline assignment: CDR1 SGHVS and CDR2 FQNEAQ. The CDR3 region has the DNA TGTGCCAGCAGCCTCCAAGGCGCTAGCGGGATCGCGAACACCGGGGAGCTGTTTTTT. Its translation: CASSLQGASGIANTGELFF.

This clonotype was detected a few times. The gene calls are TRBV28 and TRBJ1-2; no firm D call. The CDR3 runs 12 residues. V was trimmed by 2 bases and J by 7 bases, leaving 8 bases between them. Germline V gene data show CDR1 as MDHEN and CDR2 as SYDVKM. This CDR3 is CASSLPDGGYTF. In nucleotides, the CDR3 is TGTGCCAGCAGTTTACCGGACGGTGGCTACACCTTC.

This chain connects TRBV28 to TRBJ1-3; tentatively, D is TRBD1 (6 bases). The ends were cut back, 6 bases at V and 1 base at J, with 13 bases in the middle. Germline CDR1 and CDR2: MDHEN and SYDVKM. The CDR3 has 15 residues. CDR3 residues: CASSWTETSGNTIYF. For the CDR3, the DNA is TGTGCCAGCAGCTGGACAGAGACATCTGGAAACACCATATATTTT.